This T cell receptor beta chain was sequenced for a study of cytomegalovirus exposure and HLA in healthy donors. Points from the study as a whole: Follow-up analysis seemed to connect common viral pathogens with several of the most significant clusters identified.

Though nominally healthy at sampling, donors likely had unrecorded immune exposures. Use of 60 Vbeta and 13 Jbeta primers characterized the PCR. Some clones are missing from TCRdb's copy, which holds only in-frame ones; the method was immunoSEQ multiplex PCR. The sample holds around 200,000 clones, 75% to 85% seen once. CDR3 length: 13 residues. V lost 2 bases to trimming and J lost 4 bases, with 6 bases between them. CDR1 and CDR2 (germline): MNHEY, SVGAGI. About this clone itself: The antigen is unknown.

V is TRBV6-5 and J is TRBJ1-5, with D unclear. This TCR was sampled from a boy aged 5-17 years in good health and CMV-seronegative. Sequencing input: PBMCs. This CDR3 is CASSYDQNQPQHF. CDR3 sequence (DNA): TGTGCCAGCAGTTACGATCAGAATCAGCCCCAGCATTTT.